Following are 14 T cell receptor beta chains from one sample sequenced in a study of OX40 agonist ivuxolimab in advanced cancers. Some clones are missing from TCRdb's copy, which holds only in-frame ones; the method was immunoSEQ multiplex PCR. This table holds just over 40,000 clones, approximately 90% found once. Sequencing was performed on CD4+ or CD8+ T cells sorted from blood, taken in a trial of the OX40 agonist ivuxolimab. The receptors stem from an adult with an advanced solid tumor such as melanoma, head and neck, liver or kidney cancer.

The chain employs TRBV5-4 and TRBJ2-3; the D gene is possibly TRBD2 (5 bases). Germline CDR1 and CDR2: SGHNT and YYREEE (reference sequence). The length of the CDR3 is 14 residues. V lost 2 bases, J lost 1 base, and 8 bases lay in between. The CDR3 reads CASSFYSGTDTQYF. As DNA, the CDR3 is TGTGCCAGCAGCTTTTATAGCGGCACAGATACGCAGTATTTT.

The rearrangement uses TRBV9 and TRBJ2-1; 7 bases are shared with TRBD1. V gave up 2 bases and J gave up 4 bases; unmatched junction bases: 12. Per germline, CDR1 SGDLS and CDR2 YYNGEE. The CDR3 covers 17 residues. This CDR3 is CASSVPPGTAAYNEQFF. Here the CDR3 DNA reads TGTGCCAGCAGCGTCCCCCCCGGGACAGCCGCTTACAATGAGCAGTTCTTC.

The rearrangement joins TRBV14 to TRBJ2-2; D may match TRBD1 or TRBD2 (5 bases each). Trimming left V 0 bases short and J 2 bases short, with 10 bases between. The CDR3 has 16 residues. From germline, CDR1 is SGHDN and CDR2 FVKESK. This CDR3 reads CASSQDYGANTGELFF. CDR3 bases: TGTGCCAGCAGCCAAGATTACGGGGCCAACACCGGGGAGCTGTTTTTT.

The gene calls are TRBV15 and TRBJ2-6, with D maybe TRBD1 (6 bases). The germline CDR1 and CDR2 sequences are LNHNV and YYDKDF (reference sequence). V lost 0 bases, J lost 1 base, and 7 bases lay in between. CDR3 length: 16 amino acids. The CDR3 region has the DNA TGTGCCACCAGCAGAGACACAGGGTCTGGGGCCAACGTCCTGACTTTC. This translates into CATSRDTGSGANVLTF.

This chain uses TRBV9 with TRBJ2-1; D perhaps matches TRBD1 (6 bases). The germline CDR1 and CDR2 sequences are SGDLS and YYNGEE. The CDR3 length is 12 residues. V was pared by 2 bases and J by 10 bases, with 10 bases between. CDR3 residues: CASSVTGYEQFF. CDR3 in DNA: TGTGCCAGCAGCGTTACAGGGTACGAGCAGTTCTTC.

This sequence joins TRBV28 and TRBJ2-7; 9 nucleotides line up with TRBD1. The junction had 13 bases not matched to a gene; V was cut back by 10 bases and J by 6 bases. The CDR3 has 14 residues. CDR1 is MDHEN, CDR2 SYDVKM, per germline. CDR3 protein: CATSRGQGKGEQYF. CDR3 DNA: TGTGCCACCTCCAGGGGACAGGGAAAGGGCGAGCAGTACTTC. Drawing the rest from reference TRBV28 and TRBJ2-7, the complete variable domain is DVKVTQSSRYLVKRTGEKVFLECVQDMDHENMFWYRQDPGLGLRLIYFSYDVKMKEKGDIPEGYSVSREKKERFSLILESASTNQTSMYLCATSRGQGKGEQYFGPGTRLTVT.

The chain uses TRBV9 and TRBJ2-7; D call uncertain. The CDR3 consists of 16 residues. Germline V gene lookup returns CDR1 SGDLS and CDR2 YYNGEE. V gave up 0 bases and J gave up 2 bases, with 15 bases separating them. The CDR3 DNA reads TGTGCCAGCAGCGTAGGATATAAGCGAACCCCCTACGAGCAGTACTTC. Protein product: CASSVGYKRTPYEQYF.

This clone was found once. V and J are TRBV21-1 and TRBJ2-1; the D call in the table, TRBD1, was not verified against the DNA. TRBV21-1 is classified as a pseudogene. The CDR3 spans 13 residues. CDR3 bases: TGTGCCAGCAGTAACAGAAATTACAATGAGCAGTTCTTC. Its protein is CASSNRNYNEQFF.

This clone was detected once. The chain carries TRBV6-5 and TRBJ2-1; D perhaps matches TRBD1 (6 bases). Germline V CDR1 and CDR2: MNHEY, SVGAGI. V was trimmed by 5 bases and J by 0 bases, leaving 8 bases between them. This CDR3 has 14 amino acids. CDR3 DNA: TGTGCCAGCAGTCAGGGGAGCTCCTACAATGAGCAGTTCTTC. The encoded protein is CASSQGSSYNEQFF.

V gene TRBV6-1 combines with J gene TRBJ2-7, with D possibly being TRBD2 (6 bases). Germline values: CDR1 MNHNS, CDR2 SASEGT. This CDR3 is built from 13 residues. V lost 10 bases, J lost 0 bases, and 13 bases lay in between. The CDR3 here is CATEGRRSYEQYF. CDR3 bases: TGTGCCACGGAGGGGAGACGCTCCTACGAGCAGTACTTC.

The V call is TRBV5-1, the J call TRBJ2-1, with TRBD2 matching 7 bases. The germline V gene encodes CDR1 SGHRS and CDR2 YFSETQ. The CDR3 extends over 16 amino acids. The V gene end was trimmed by 0 bases and the J gene end by 4 bases; junction bases not matched to a gene: 7. The CDR3 loop reads CASSLESSSGYNEQFF. The CDR3 DNA sequence: TGCGCCAGCAGCTTGGAGTCCTCTAGCGGTTACAATGAGCAGTTCTTC.

The CDR3 DNA reads TGTGCCAGCAGTCCACAGGGGGGCACAGATACGCAGTATTTT. Translated, it gives CASSPQGGTDTQYF. The chain is built from TRBV6-4 and TRBJ2-3, with 8 bases that match TRBD1. V was clipped by 5 bases and J by 1 base; unmatched bases: 2. The CDR3 covers 14 residues. The germline CDR1 and CDR2 sequences are MRHNA and SNTAGT.

This clone was seen more than once but under ten times. V and J are TRBV19 and TRBJ2-3; no clear D. The CDR3 runs 13 residues. CDR1 is LNHDA and CDR2 is SQIVND in the germline V gene (reference sequence). Trimming removed 5 bases at V and 6 bases at J, with 12 bases between. The chain's CDR3 is CASSGFIWDTQYF. The CDR3 nucleotides read TGTGCCAGTAGTGGATTTATATGGGATACGCAGTATTTT. Full variable domain (remainder filled in from reference TRBV19 and TRBJ2-3): DGGITQSPKYLFRKEGQNVTLSCEQNLNHDAMYWYRQDPGQGLRLIYYSQIVNDFQKGDIAEGYSVSREKKESFPLTVTSAQKNPTAFYLCASSGFIWDTQYFGPGTRLTVL.

The rearrangement links TRBV4-1 to TRBJ2-1; 7 bases agree with TRBD1. Per germline, CDR1 MGHRA and CDR2 YSYEKL. V lost 0 bases and J lost 9; bases outside the gene matches: 14. The CDR3 loop spans 17 amino acids. The DNA for the CDR3 is TGCGCCAGCAGCCAAGATCTTGACAGGGCGATCTTCAGTGAGCAGTTCTTC. It encodes CASSQDLDRAIFSEQFF.